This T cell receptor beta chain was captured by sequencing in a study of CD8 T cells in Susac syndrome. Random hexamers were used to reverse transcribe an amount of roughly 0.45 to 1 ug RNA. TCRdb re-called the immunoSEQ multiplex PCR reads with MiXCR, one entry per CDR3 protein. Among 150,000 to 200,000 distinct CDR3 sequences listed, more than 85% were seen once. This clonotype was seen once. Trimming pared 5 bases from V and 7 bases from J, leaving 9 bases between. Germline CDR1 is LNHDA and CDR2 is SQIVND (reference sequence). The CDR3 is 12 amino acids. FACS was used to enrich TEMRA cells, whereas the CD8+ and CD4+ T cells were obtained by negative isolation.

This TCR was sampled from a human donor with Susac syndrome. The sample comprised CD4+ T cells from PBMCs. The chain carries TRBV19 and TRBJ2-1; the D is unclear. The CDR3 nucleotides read TGTGCCAGTAGTGTTGACGTGAATGAGCAGTTCTTC. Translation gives CASSVDVNEQFF.